This TCR beta chain derives from a study of blood T cell repertoires in COVID-19. As for the study in general: Collection of acute and convalescent COVID-19 samples took place in the United States, Italy and Spain.

Clones were read by immunoSEQ multiplex PCR, and TCRdb kept only the in-frame ones, dropping some. The table includes about 92,000 clones, roughly 85% detected once. The length of the CDR3 is 15 residues. Trimming took off 1 base at V and 7 bases at J, with 13 bases between the two ends. Germline V CDR1 and CDR2: SGHAT, FQDESV (reference sequence). Sequences were obtained from peripheral blood. The receptor's source is an elderly man with acute or convalescent COVID-19. The V call is TRBV11-1, the J call TRBJ2-2; possibly TRBD2 for D (5 bases). This chain's CDR3 is CASSLVELRGGELFF. In DNA, the CDR3 is TGTGCCAGCAGCTTAGTGGAGCTCCGGGGCGGGGAGCTGTTTTTT.